These T cell receptor beta chains were read from a single sample in a study of beta chain features in type 1 diabetes. This table comes from immunoSEQ multiplex PCR, and its TCRdb copy is limited to in-frame clones, with some not included. The sample lists 240,000 or so clones; around 21% were seen once. Sequencing used naive CD4+ T cells from blood. These receptor sequences come from a woman aged 40 to 55 with type 1 diabetes. The CDR3 runs from the conserved cysteine through the conserved F or W. The D gene is left open where the match is weak. Only part of the rows carry a size: once, few, many, or a class if the clone is expanded.

J gene | V gene | clone size | D gene | CDR3 DNA | CDR3 protein
TRBJ2-5 | TRBV18 | few | TRBD1 | TGTGCCAGCTCACCGAGGCAGGGACAGGGGTCCGAGACCCAGTACTTC | CASSPRQGQGSETQYF
TRBJ2-7 | TRBV28 | . | . | TGTGCCAGCAGCTCCGGAGGGGCAGACCCCTACGAGCAGTACTTC | CASSSGGADPYEQYF
TRBJ2-2 | TRBV5-1 | few | . | TGCGCCAGCAGCTTGGTCGGTACCGGGGAGCTGTTTTTT | CASSLVGTGELFF
TRBJ1-1 | TRBV9 | . | TRBD1 | TGTGCCAGCAGCCTGACAGGGAACGCTTTCTTT | CASSLTGNAFF
TRBJ1-1 | TRBV5-6 | few | . | TGTGCCAGCAGATCCGGGACTCGCCTCGGGGCTTTCTTT | CASRSGTRLGAFF
TRBJ2-1 | TRBV4-3 | few | . | TGCGCCAGCAGCCAAGAGGGCCAAACCTACAATGAGCAGTTCTTC | CASSQEGQTYNEQFF
TRBJ1-1 | TRBV6-6 | . | TRBD1 | TGTGCCAGCAGTCCGACAGGGACTGAAGCTTTCTTT | CASSPTGTEAFF
TRBJ1-5 | TRBV5-6 | few | . | TGTGCCAGCAGCTTCCGGGGGGCAGGGGATCAGCCCCAGCATTTT | CASSFRGAGDQPQHF
TRBJ2-1 | TRBV29-1 | . | TRBD1 | TGCAGCGTCTCGAACAGGGGCCATGAGCAGTTCTTC | CSVSNRGHEQFF
TRBJ2-1 | TRBV7-8 | few | . | TGTGCCAGCAGCCCAGGCCGGCCGGAGCAGTTCTTC | CASSPGRPEQFF
TRBJ2-7 | TRBV30 | . | . | TGTGCCTGGAGTGTACTCAGGTACGAGCAGTACTTC | CAWSVLRYEQYF
TRBJ2-7 | TRBV7-9 | few | . | TGTGCCAGCAGCTTAGCGGCAGCAGGGGAGCAGTACTTC | CASSLAAAGEQYF
TRBJ2-3 | TRBV5-6 | . | TRBD2 | TGTGCCAGCAGCATCCCCGGGACTAGCGGGACTAGCACAGATACGCAGTATTTT | CASSIPGTSGTSTDTQYF
TRBJ2-1 | TRBV6-5 | few | . | TGTGCCAGCAGTCAGTCTCTACCGGGGAACAATGAGCAGTTCTTC | CASSQSLPGNNEQFF
TRBJ2-3 | TRBV18 | few | . | TGTGCCAGCTCACCACCTACGCGGGGCACGCAGTATTTT | CASSPPTRGTQYF
TRBJ2-7 | TRBV7-2 | . | . | TGTGCCAGCAGCTTCGGTCTACGTGACGGGAGTACCGACGAGCAGTACTTC | CASSFGLRDGSTDEQYF
TRBJ2-5 | TRBV27 | . | . | TGTGCCAGCCGCTGGACAGCAACTCAAGAGACCCAGTACTTC | CASRWTATQETQYF
TRBJ1-5 | TRBV29-1 | . | TRBD1 | TGCAGCGTGGCCTCTGGGACAGGGGTCCAGCCCCAGCATTTT | CSVASGTGVQPQHF
TRBJ1-1 | TRBV4-2 | few | . | TGTGCCAGCAGCCAAGAGACAGGGAACACTGAAGCTTTCTTT | CASSQETGNTEAFF
TRBJ2-5 | TRBV4-1 | few | . | TGCGCCAGCAGCCAAGTCAGGTGGCGGGGCGGTGGGGAGACCCAGTACTTC | CASSQVRWRGGGETQYF
TRBJ2-7 | TRBV27 | once | . | TGTGCCAGCACCCGGCAGGGATCCTACGAGCAGTACTTC | CASTRQGSYEQYF
TRBJ2-7 | TRBV5-4 | . | . | TGTGCCAGCAGTACCTCGGGCGGGATGAGGACCTACGAGCAGTACTTC | CASSTSGGMRTYEQYF
TRBJ2-5 | TRBV9 | few | TRBD1 | TGTGCCAGCAGCGTATCCGGGACAGGGGTGGAGACCCAGTACTTC | CASSVSGTGVETQYF
TRBJ1-1 | TRBV18 | . | . | TGTGCCAGCTCACCACCGACGGGGGTGAACACTGAAGCTTTCTTT | CASSPPTGVNTEAFF
TRBJ2-3 | TRBV6-5 | . | . | TGTGCCAGCAGGGGAGGTACAGATACGCAGTATTTT | CASRGGTDTQYF
TRBJ2-7 | TRBV29-1 | . | . | TGCAGCGTTGAGGAAGGGGCTGTCAAGCAGTACTTC | CSVEEGAVKQYF
TRBJ2-1 | TRBV7-3 | few | . | TGTGCCAGCAGCCCCGGGGAGAGTGAGCAGTTCTTC | CASSPGESEQFF
TRBJ1-3 | TRBV9 | few | . | TGTGCCAGCAGCGCCCTGGGAGGGCGTGGAAACACCATATATTTT | CASSALGGRGNTIYF
TRBJ2-1 | TRBV7-2 | . | TRBD1 | TGTGCCAGCAACTCTTTCCCCGGGACAGGGGAGTTCTTC | CASNSFPGTGEFF
TRBJ2-2 | TRBV7-7 | . | TRBD2 | TGTGCCAGCAGCTTCCATCTAGCGGGAACCACCGGGGAGCTGTTTTTT | CASSFHLAGTTGELFF
TRBJ2-1 | TRBV5-1 | few | . | TGCGCCAGCAGCCCCCCCCTAGTTCCCAATGAGCAGTTCTTC | CASSPPLVPNEQFF
TRBJ2-1 | TRBV30 | few | TRBD2 | TGTGCCTGGATCCGAAATAGCGGGCCATACAATGAGCAGTTCTTC | CAWIRNSGPYNEQFF
TRBJ2-4 | TRBV15 | . | TRBD1 | TGTGCCACCAGCAGTTCTACAGGGGGTACCAAAAACATTCAGTACTTC | CATSSSTGGTKNIQYF
TRBJ1-2 | TRBV6-4 | . | TRBD1 | TGTGCCAGCAGACCGACAGGGGACGGCGGCTACACCTTC | CASRPTGDGGYTF
TRBJ2-3 | TRBV5-1 | . | . | TGCGCCAGCAGCGGACAGCCTAGCACAGATACGCAGTATTTT | CASSGQPSTDTQYF
TRBJ2-3 | TRBV9 | . | TRBD1 | TGTGCCAGCAGCGCAGGACAGGGGACAGATACGCAGTATTTT | CASSAGQGTDTQYF
TRBJ1-2 | TRBV30 | . | . | TGTGCCTGGAGTGTACAGGGTGATGGCTACACCTTC | CAWSVQGDGYTF
TRBJ1-1 | TRBV5-6 | . | . | TGTGCCAGCAGCCCTCGAGCCCGGGGCACTGAAGCTTTCTTT | CASSPRARGTEAFF
TRBJ2-3 | TRBV30 | . | TRBD2 | TGTGCCTGGAACTTAGCGGGAGGAGCTAACACAGATACGCAGTATTTT | CAWNLAGGANTDTQYF
TRBJ2-7 | TRBV7-2 | . | TRBD2 | TGTGCCAGCAGCACCCGACTAGCGGGTTCCTACGAGCAGTACTTC | CASSTRLAGSYEQYF
TRBJ1-2 | TRBV5-1 | . | TRBD1 | TGCGCCAGCAGCTCTAGTCCGGGACAGGGGGCGAATTTGAATGGCTACACCTTC | CASSSSPGQGANLNGYTF
TRBJ2-1 | TRBV19 | . | . | TGTGCCAGTAGTATGGCCCTTCTCTCCGAGCAGTTCTTC | CASSMALLSEQFF
TRBJ1-1 | TRBV4-2 | . | TRBD1 | TGTGCCAGCAGCCAAGAAAGAACAGGGGAGCCGAGGATTACTTTT | CASSQERTGEPRITF
TRBJ2-1 | TRBV7-2 | . | TRBD2 | TGTGCCAGCTCGAAAGAACCGGGACTAGCGGTGTACAATGAGCAGTTCTTC | CASSKEPGLAVYNEQFF
TRBJ2-2 | TRBV27 | few | . | TGTGCCACAACTACGGGGAACACCGGGGAGCTGTTTTTT | CATTTGNTGELFF
TRBJ1-5 | TRBV10-3 | . | . | TGTGCCACACAGGGAAGCAATCAGCCCCAGCATTTT | CATQGSNQPQHF
TRBJ1-6 | TRBV7-2 | . | . | TGTGCCAGCAGCCCCGAGGGTAGGAAATTAGGCTCACCCCTCCACTTT | CASSPEGRKLGSPLHF
TRBJ2-5 | TRBV2 | . | TRBD1 | TGTGCCAGCAGCTTAGACAGGGCCGGTGACGAGACCCAGTACTTC | CASSLDRAGDETQYF
TRBJ2-5 | TRBV19 | . | TRBD2 | TGTGCCAGTAGCTACGGACTAGCGGGAAAAGAGACCCAGTACTTC | CASSYGLAGKETQYF
TRBJ2-1 | TRBV7-9 | . | . | TGTGCCAGCAGCTTATGGGAGCCATGGGGAGAGCAGTTCTTC | CASSLWEPWGEQFF
TRBJ1-2 | TRBV4-2 | few | . | TGTGCCAGCAGCCAAGATCGTGGCGGCTACACCTTC | CASSQDRGGYTF
TRBJ1-2 | TRBV7-2 | few | . | TGTGCCAGCAGCCCCCCGGACAGTTTCAGGGGCTACACCTTC | CASSPPDSFRGYTF
TRBJ2-7 | TRBV2 | . | . | TGTGCCAGCTCGAGCGGACTCTCCTACGAGCAGTACTTC | CASSSGLSYEQYF
TRBJ2-1 | TRBV5-6 | few | TRBD1 | TGTGCCAGCAGCTTGCGGACAGGGGTCAATGAGCAGTTCTTC | CASSLRTGVNEQFF
TRBJ2-7 | TRBV9 | . | TRBD1 | TGTGCCAGCAGCGTCGAACAGGGGGTACACGAGCAGTACTTC | CASSVEQGVHEQYF
TRBJ2-2 | TRBV6-5 | . | . | TGTGCCAGCAGTTACTCTGGAGCGGGCGCCGGGGAGCTGTTTTTT | CASSYSGAGAGELFF
TRBJ2-3 | TRBV5-4 | . | TRBD1 | TGTGCCAGCAGCTCAGCCACGACAGGGCTGGGGGATACGCAGTATTTT | CASSSATTGLGDTQYF
TRBJ1-1 | TRBV7-2 | . | . | TGTGCCAGCAGCTTACCAGTGAACACTGAAGCTTTCTTT | CASSLPVNTEAFF